These 29 T cell receptor beta chains share one sample of origin, sequenced in a study of shared clonotypes between healthy human individuals. TCRdb keeps only in-frame clones here, not all; method: immunoSEQ multiplex PCR. The data show over a million clones, around 76% seen once. Material: memory CD4+ T cells sorted from blood. Subset in this sample: CD45RA-negative fraction. The source is a man between 18 and 35 years old in good health.

This CDR3 reads CASSRFTGELFF. CDR3 bases: TGTGCCAGCAGCCGCTTCACCGGGGAGCTGTTTTTT. J is TRBJ2-2 and V is TRBV5-6; D gene ambiguous. The CDR3 extends over 12 amino acids. V was trimmed by 4 bases and J by 4 bases, leaving 5 bases between them. Germline CDR1 is SGHDT and CDR2 is YYEEEE.

The rearrangement links TRBV10-2 to TRBJ1-1; maybe TRBD1 (5 bases). In germline, CDR1 is WSHSY, CDR2 SAAADI. With 6 bases removed from V and 3 bases from J, the gap between germline ends came to 17 bases. This CDR3 has 15 residues. The CDR3 DNA follows: TGCGCCAGCAGACGCGAGGGGCTGCAACACACTGAAGCTTTCTTT. Its protein product is CASRREGLQHTEAFF.

The gene calls are TRBV7-6 and TRBJ2-1, with D unresolved. The ends were cut back, 1 base at V and 9 bases at J, with 4 bases in the middle. The germline gives CDR1 SGHVS, CDR2 FNYEAQ. The CDR3 sequence is 11 residues long. The CDR3 nucleotides are TGTGCCAGCAGCTTAGGGATTGAGCAGTTCTTC. This translates into CASSLGIEQFF.

This clone was observed a handful of times. The J gene is TRBJ2-7, the V gene TRBV11-3; D is perhaps TRBD2 (5 bases). Trimming pared 3 bases from V and 6 bases from J, leaving 9 bases between. Germline values: CDR1 SGHNT, CDR2 YENEEA. The CDR3 length is 12 residues. The CDR3 protein is CASSFRGAEQYF. For the CDR3, the DNA is TGTGCCAGCAGCTTCCGGGGAGCCGAGCAGTACTTC.

The genes are TRBV30 and TRBJ2-4, with a weak D call TRBD2 (5 bases). V lost 5 bases, J lost 8 bases, and 16 bases lay in between. Germline V CDR1 and CDR2: GTSNPN, SVGIG (reference sequence). This CDR3 spans 13 amino acids. CDR3 bases: TGTGCCTGGGGAGACGGATCGAGGGACATTCAGTACTTC. Translating it yields CAWGDGSRDIQYF. The variable domain in full, completed from reference TRBV30 and TRBJ2-4, reads SQTIHQWPATLVQPVGSPLSLECTVEGTSNPNLYWYRQAAGRGLQLLFYSVGIGQISSEVPQNLSASRPQDRQFILSSKKLLLSDSGFYLCAWGDGSRDIQYFGAGTRLSVL.

J is TRBJ1-3 and V is TRBV19, with a tentative D call TRBD1 (5 bases). The V gene's germline CDR1 is LNHDA and CDR2 SQIVND (reference sequence). CDR3 size: 14 residues. V was pared by 6 bases and J by 3 bases, with 12 bases between. This CDR3 reads CASRAGTRGNTIYF. CDR3 DNA sequence: TGTGCCAGTAGGGCAGGGACTCGTGGAAACACCATATATTTT.

This clone was counted once. The chain couples TRBV11-2 to TRBJ1-4; D remains ambiguous. CDR1 and CDR2 (germline): SGHAT, FQNNGV. V shed 5 bases and J shed 8 bases, with 12 bases lying between them. The CDR3 contains 13 residues. The CDR3 sequence is CASSPTPGEKLFF. The CDR3 region has the DNA TGTGCCAGCAGCCCGACCCCAGGAGAAAAACTGTTTTTT.

This rearrangement joins TRBV2 to TRBJ1-1, with D hard to call. Trimming took 5 bases from V and 1 from J, leaving 8 bases between them. The V gene's germline CDR1 is SNHLY and CDR2 FYNNEI. The CDR3 totals 13 residues. CDR3 nucleotide sequence: TGTGCCAGCAGTTTCGACCCGAACACTGAAGCTTTCTTT. Its translation is CASSFDPNTEAFF.

This clone appeared a single time. The chain joins TRBV5-1 to TRBJ2-4; D not certain. The ends were cut back, 3 bases at V and 4 bases at J, with 8 bases in the middle. Germline CDR1 and CDR2: SGHRS and YFSETQ. This CDR3 contains 13 residues. The CDR3 loop reads CASSYTEKNIQYF. The CDR3 DNA reads TGCGCCAGCAGCTATACTGAGAAAAACATTCAGTACTTC.

The rearrangement links TRBV4-2 to TRBJ2-7; 7 bases line up with TRBD1. V trimming: 1 base; J trimming: 3 bases; junction bases outside the gene matches: 6. This CDR3 is 15 amino acids long. Looked up from germline, CDR1 is LGHNA and CDR2 is YNFKEQ. The CDR3 nucleotides are TGTGCCAGCAGCCAAGCTGATGGGACAGACTACGAGCAGTACTTC. It translates to CASSQADGTDYEQYF.

This chain uses TRBV30 with TRBJ1-2; maybe TRBD1 (6 bases). The CDR3 length is 12 residues. The germline V gene has CDR1 GTSNPN and CDR2 SVGIG (reference sequence). Deletions cut 4 bases from V and 8 bases from J, with 14 bases between. In DNA form, the CDR3 reads TGTGCCTGGATCCTCAGGGGTAACGGCTACACCTTC. Translated, it gives CAWILRGNGYTF. Full variable domain (missing parts from reference TRBV30 and TRBJ1-2): SQTIHQWPATLVQPVGSPLSLECTVEGTSNPNLYWYRQAAGRGLQLLFYSVGIGQISSEVPQNLSASRPQDRQFILSSKKLLLSDSGFYLCAWILRGNGYTFGSGTRLTVV.

The V and J genes are TRBV4-3 and TRBJ2-5; no clear D gene. The CDR3 is 15 amino acids. Germline lookup yields CDR1 LGHNA and CDR2 YSLEER. V lost 0 bases and J 2 bases, leaving 10 bases between the germline ends. The CDR3 DNA is TGCGCCAGCAGCCAAGATTTTCTAGTTCAAGAGACCCAGTACTTC. It encodes CASSQDFLVQETQYF.

V and J are TRBV10-1 and TRBJ2-5, with D hard to call. The end of the DNA is better explained by TRBJ2-7, so the J call may be wrong. The V gene's germline CDR1 is WNHNN and CDR2 SYGVQD (reference sequence). The length of the CDR3 is 14 residues. CDR3 nucleotides: TGCGCCAGCAGTGACACTTCCTCTAGAACCGAGCAGTACTTC. Protein product: CASSDTSSRTEQYF.

This clone appeared a single time. The chain carries TRBV2 and TRBJ1-1; possibly TRBD1 for D (5 bases). The CDR3 sequence is 14 residues long. Looked up from germline, CDR1 is SNHLY and CDR2 is FYNNEI. V shed 4 bases and J shed 4 bases, with 13 bases lying between them. The CDR3 bases are TGTGCCAGCAGTGCGCAGGGAGGGAGCACTGAAGCTTTCTTT. Its translation: CASSAQGGSTEAFF.

This sequence joins TRBV19 and TRBJ2-7; 11 bases align to TRBD2. Germline V gives CDR1 LNHDA, CDR2 SQIVND (reference sequence). CDR3 size: 18 residues. V gave up 5 bases and J gave up 0 bases; unmatched junction bases: 12. CDR3 in DNA: TGTGCCAGTAGTCGACATGCAAAGACTAGCGGGGACTCCTACGAGCAGTACTTC. Protein sequence: CASSRHAKTSGDSYEQYF. Combining the CDR3 with reference TRBV19 and TRBJ2-7 gives the whole variable domain DGGITQSPKYLFRKEGQNVTLSCEQNLNHDAMYWYRQDPGQGLRLIYYSQIVNDFQKGDIAEGYSVSREKKESFPLTVTSAQKNPTAFYLCASSRHAKTSGDSYEQYFGPGTRLTVT.

The DNA of the CDR3 is TGTGCCAGCAGTTTATCTGTACTGACCGGACGGAATCAGCCCCAGCATTTT. This translates into CASSLSVLTGRNQPQHF. V and J are TRBV28 and TRBJ1-5; D is undetermined. Trimming removed 1 base from V and 4 bases from J, with 17 bases in between. The length of the CDR3 is 17 residues. Germline V gene data show CDR1 as MDHEN and CDR2 as SYDVKM.

The genes are TRBV30 and TRBJ1-6; no reliable D call. Germline values: CDR1 GTSNPN, CDR2 SVGIG (reference sequence). The CDR3 consists of 13 residues. Trimming took off 2 bases at V and 8 bases at J, with 10 bases between the two ends. The CDR3 loop is CAWSSGLDSPLHF. CDR3 bases: TGTGCCTGGAGTTCTGGCCTAGATTCACCCCTCCACTTT.

This chain connects TRBV4-1 to TRBJ1-5; D unresolved. V was cut by 0 bases and J by 9 bases, with 18 bases left in between. Germline V gene sequence: CDR1 MGHRA, CDR2 YSYEKL. The CDR3 has 16 amino acids. This chain's CDR3 is CASSQDGVPPAGPQHF. CDR3 coding DNA: TGCGCCAGCAGCCAAGATGGGGTCCCACCAGCCGGGCCCCAGCATTTT.

This clone was counted between two and nine times. Other DNA sequences from this sample encode an identical CDR3 as well. The genes are TRBV19 and TRBJ2-2; D remains ambiguous. Germline V lookup: CDR1 LNHDA, CDR2 SQIVND (reference sequence). This CDR3 has 13 residues. Trimming took 3 bases from V and 6 from J, leaving 8 bases between them. CDR3 DNA: TGTGCCAGTAGTATCCGGGTCCCCGGGGAGCTGTTTTTT. It codes for CASSIRVPGELFF.

This clone was observed a single time. This chain links TRBV14 with TRBJ1-4; a weak D match, TRBD1 (5 bases). The CDR3 covers 15 residues. Per germline, CDR1 SGHDN and CDR2 FVKESK. V lost 1 base to trimming and J lost 5 bases, with 11 bases between them. CDR3 coding DNA: TGTGCCAGCAGCCAAGGGGGGTACAGAAATGAAAAACTGTTTTTT. Its protein product is CASSQGGYRNEKLFF.

V and J are TRBV11-2 and TRBJ2-7; TRBD1 agrees at 7 bases. Germline CDR1 is SGHAT and CDR2 is FQNNGV. The CDR3 totals 13 residues. The V gene end was trimmed by 6 bases and the J gene end by 2 bases; junction bases not matched to a gene: 4. The CDR3 sequence: CASSRQGTYEQYF. CDR3 coding DNA: TGTGCCAGCAGTCGACAGGGCACCTACGAGCAGTACTTC.

The CDR3: CAISGQGIGNEQFF. CDR3 DNA: TGTGCCATCAGCGGACAGGGTATAGGCAATGAGCAGTTCTTC. The rearrangement links TRBV10-3 to TRBJ2-1; 8 positions agree with TRBD1. Trimming removed 6 bases from V and 6 bases from J; junction bases left unmatched: 7. Looked up from germline, CDR1 is ENHRY and CDR2 is SYGVKD. This CDR3 is 14 amino acids long.

The V and J genes are TRBV7-9 and TRBJ1-4, with 7 bases matching TRBD1. V shed 5 bases, J shed 7 bases, and the junction held 10 bases outside the gene matches. In germline, CDR1 is SEHNR, CDR2 FQNEAQ (reference sequence). The CDR3 loop spans 15 amino acids. CDR3 sequence: CASSLGSGGVEKLFF. In DNA, the CDR3 is TGTGCCAGCAGCCTCGGTTCAGGGGGGGTTGAAAAACTGTTTTTT.

Points on this clone: Different DNA sequences within this sample yield the same CDR3. J is TRBJ1-2 and V is TRBV5-6; D might be TRBD1 (5 bases). Germline CDR1 reads SGHDT; CDR2 reads YYEEEE. This CDR3 spans 13 amino acids. The ends were cut back, 3 bases at V and 1 base at J, with 7 bases in the middle. Here the CDR3 DNA reads TGTGCCAGCAGCTCGGGACTTAACTATGGCTACACCTTC. This sequence encodes CASSSGLNYGYTF.

The genes are TRBV4-3 and TRBJ2-1; 13 nucleotides agree with TRBD2. Germline assignment: CDR1 LGHNA and CDR2 YSLEER. The CDR3 has 18 amino acids. V dropped 1 base and J dropped 7; count of bases not matched to a gene: 10. CDR3 nucleotide sequence: TGCGCCAGCAGCCAAGCTAGGACTAGCGGGAGTCTGGGGAATGAGCAGTTCTTC. Its protein product is CASSQARTSGSLGNEQFF.

This clone was seen only a few times. The V and J genes are TRBV18 and TRBJ2-5, with a weak D call TRBD2 (5 bases). In germline, CDR1 is KGHSH, CDR2 LQKENI. CDR3 length: 14 residues. Trimming cost V 3 bases and J 10 bases, with 18 bases left between them. As DNA, the CDR3 is TGTGCCAGCTCACCGGCGGGCCTCCGGAGAGACCAGTACTTC. Its protein is CASSPAGLRRDQYF.

Turning to this clone: Germline and junction disagree at one end, which may indicate a read error. The rearrangement joins TRBV7-2 to TRBJ2-2, with TRBD2 matching over 10 bases. From germline, CDR1 is SGHTA and CDR2 FQGNSA. The CDR3 runs to 15 residues. CDR3 residues: CASSLAGVNTGELFF. CDR3 in DNA: TGTGCCAGCAGCCTAGCGGGGGTCAACACCGGGGAGCTGTTTTTT.

V and J are TRBV6-1 and TRBJ2-2; TRBD1 is a possible D gene (5 bases). The length of the CDR3 is 12 residues. Germline CDR1 reads MNHNS; CDR2 reads SASEGT. The germline V and J ends were trimmed by 8 bases and 4 bases, with 8 bases remaining between them. CDR3 protein: CASDRSTGELFF. The DNA of the CDR3 is TGTGCCAGCGACAGATCCACCGGGGAGCTGTTTTTT.

The CDR3, as DNA: TGTGCCAGTAACCCCCATATGGGCAATCAGCCCCAGCATTTT. It specifies CASNPHMGNQPQHF. V gene TRBV19 combines with J gene TRBJ1-5; the D is unclear. Trimming cost V 7 bases and J 2 bases, with 12 bases left between them. The germline gives CDR1 LNHDA, CDR2 SQIVND (reference sequence). This CDR3 contains 14 residues.